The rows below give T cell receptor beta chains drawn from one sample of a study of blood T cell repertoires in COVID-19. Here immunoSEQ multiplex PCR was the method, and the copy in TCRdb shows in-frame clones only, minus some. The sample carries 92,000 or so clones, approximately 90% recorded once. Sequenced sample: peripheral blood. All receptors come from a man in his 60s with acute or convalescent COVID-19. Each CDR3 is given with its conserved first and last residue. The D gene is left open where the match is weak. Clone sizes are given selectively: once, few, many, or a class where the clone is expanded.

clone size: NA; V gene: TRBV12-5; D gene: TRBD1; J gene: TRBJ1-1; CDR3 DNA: TGTGCTAGTGGTCCGGACAGGGGGACGTGGACTGAAGCTTTCTTT; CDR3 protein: CASGPDRGTWTEAFF
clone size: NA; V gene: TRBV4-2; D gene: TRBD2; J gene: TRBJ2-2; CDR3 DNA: TGTGCCAGCAGCCAAGTCCGGCCTGGCGCGGGGGGGCCCGGGGAGCTGTTTTTT; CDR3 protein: CASSQVRPGAGGPGELFF
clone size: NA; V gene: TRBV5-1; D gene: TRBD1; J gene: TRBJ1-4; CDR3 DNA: TGCGCCAGCAGCTTGGGTCCGGGACAGGGGAATGAAAAACTGTTTTTT; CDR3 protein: CASSLGPGQGNEKLFF
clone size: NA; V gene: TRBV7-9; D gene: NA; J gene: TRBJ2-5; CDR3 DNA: TGTGCCAGCAGCTTGGAGGCGGAGACCCAGTACTTC; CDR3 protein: CASSLEAETQYF
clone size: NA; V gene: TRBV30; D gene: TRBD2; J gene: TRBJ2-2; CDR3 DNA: TGTGCCTGTCCCCGGGGAGGGAGGAACACCGGGGAGCTGTTTTTT; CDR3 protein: CACPRGGRNTGELFF
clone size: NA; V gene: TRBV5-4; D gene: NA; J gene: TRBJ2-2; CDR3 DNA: TGTGCCAGCAGCTTGGCCGGGGGAAACACCGGGGAGCTGTTTTTT; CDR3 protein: CASSLAGGNTGELFF
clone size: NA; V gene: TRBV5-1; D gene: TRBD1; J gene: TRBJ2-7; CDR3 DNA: TGCGCCAGCAGCTCAACACCCGGACAGGGCCGAAGCTCCTACGAGCAGTACTTC; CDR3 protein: CASSSTPGQGRSSYEQYF
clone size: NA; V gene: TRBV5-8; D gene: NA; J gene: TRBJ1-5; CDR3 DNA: TGTGCCAGCAGCCCGACAGGTTTCAATCAGCCCCAGCATTTT; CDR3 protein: CASSPTGFNQPQHF
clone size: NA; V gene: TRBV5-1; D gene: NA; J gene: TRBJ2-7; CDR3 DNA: TGCGCCAGCAGCTCCTCCCCCCAAATTCAGGGCGCCGAGCAGTACTTC; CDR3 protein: CASSSSPQIQGAEQYF
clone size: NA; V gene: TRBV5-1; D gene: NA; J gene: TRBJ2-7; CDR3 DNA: TGCGCCAGCAGCTTGGAGGGACTCCAATTTTACGAGCAGTACTTC; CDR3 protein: CASSLEGLQFYEQYF
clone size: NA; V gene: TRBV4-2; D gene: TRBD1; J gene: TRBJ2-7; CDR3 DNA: TGTGCCAGCAGCCCGACAGGGGTGTACGAGCAGTACTTC; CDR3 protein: CASSPTGVYEQYF
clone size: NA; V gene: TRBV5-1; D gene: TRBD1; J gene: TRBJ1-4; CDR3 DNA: TGCGCCAGCAGCTTGGGGCAGGGGGCTGAAAAACTGTTTTTT; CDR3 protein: CASSLGQGAEKLFF
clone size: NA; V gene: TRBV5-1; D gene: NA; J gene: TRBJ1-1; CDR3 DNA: TGCGCCAGCAGCTGGGGGGGTCGTCGAATAAAGAACACTGAAGCTTTCTTT; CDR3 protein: CASSWGGRRIKNTEAFF
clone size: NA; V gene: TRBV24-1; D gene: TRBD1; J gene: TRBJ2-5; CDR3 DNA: TGTGCCACCAGTGATGTAACAGGGGCGAGAGAGACCCAGTACTTC; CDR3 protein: CATSDVTGARETQYF
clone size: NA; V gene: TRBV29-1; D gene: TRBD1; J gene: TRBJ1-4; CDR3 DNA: TGCAGCGACGGGACAGGGGATGAAAAACTGTTTTTT; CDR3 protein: CSDGTGDEKLFF
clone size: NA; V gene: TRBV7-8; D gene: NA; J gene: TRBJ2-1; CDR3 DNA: TGTGCCAGCAGCTTTTATCAGGGGAAAGAGCAGTTCTTC; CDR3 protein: CASSFYQGKEQFF
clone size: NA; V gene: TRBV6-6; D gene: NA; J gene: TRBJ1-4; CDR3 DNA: TGTGCCAGCAGTTACTCCCCAGGGCCGGGTGAAAAACTGTTTTTT; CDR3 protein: CASSYSPGPGEKLFF
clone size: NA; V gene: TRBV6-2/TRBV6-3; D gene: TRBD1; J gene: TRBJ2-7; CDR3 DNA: TGTGCCAGCAGTTATTCACCCCGGACAGGGGGGTCCTACGAGCAGTACTTC; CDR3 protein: CASSYSPRTGGSYEQYF
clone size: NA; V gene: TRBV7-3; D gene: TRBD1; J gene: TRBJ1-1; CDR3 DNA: TGTGCCAGCAGCTTAACGGGTCCTGGGACAGGGGAAGCTTTCTTT; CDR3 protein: CASSLTGPGTGEAFF
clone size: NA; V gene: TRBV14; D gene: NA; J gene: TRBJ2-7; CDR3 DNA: TGTGCCAGCAGCCTAACGGGTGACGAGCAGTACTTC; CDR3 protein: CASSLTGDEQYF
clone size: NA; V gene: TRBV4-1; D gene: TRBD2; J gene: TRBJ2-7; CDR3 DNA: TGCGCCAGCAGCCAAGATCCCGGTAATCTTCGGGCGGGAGGAGAGTACGAGCAGTACTTC; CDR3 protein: CASSQDPGNLRAGGEYEQYF
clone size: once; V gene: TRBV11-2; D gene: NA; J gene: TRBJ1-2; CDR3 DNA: TGTGCCAGCAGCTCGCCGTGGGGGCCTAACTATGGCTACACCTTC; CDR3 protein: CASSSPWGPNYGYTF
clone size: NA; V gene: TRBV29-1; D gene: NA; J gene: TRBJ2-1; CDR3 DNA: TGCAGCGTTGAAGATAGAGGCGGAAACAATGAGCAGTTCTTC; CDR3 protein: CSVEDRGGNNEQFF
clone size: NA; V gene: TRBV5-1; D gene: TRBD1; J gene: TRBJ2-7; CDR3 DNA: TGCGCCAGCGACCCCGGCGGACAGGGCGCCCACGAGCAGTACTTC; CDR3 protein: CASDPGGQGAHEQYF
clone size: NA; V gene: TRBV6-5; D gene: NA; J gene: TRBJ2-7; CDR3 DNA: TGTGCCAGCAGTTACAGGGACACTGGCGAGCAGTACTTC; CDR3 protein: CASSYRDTGEQYF
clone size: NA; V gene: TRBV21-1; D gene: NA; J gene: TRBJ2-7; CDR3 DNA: TGTGCCAGCAGAGAGACAGACGGGACTCACCTCTACGAGCAGTACTTC; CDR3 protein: CASRETDGTHLYEQYF
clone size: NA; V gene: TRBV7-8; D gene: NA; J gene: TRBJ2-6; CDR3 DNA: TGTGCCAGCAGCTTAGATGGGGGGGCTTACTCTGGGGCCAACGTCCTGACTTTC; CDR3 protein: CASSLDGGAYSGANVLTF
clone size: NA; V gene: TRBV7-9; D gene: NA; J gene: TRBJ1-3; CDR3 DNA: TGTGCCAGCAGTGAGGGCTCAAGCTCTGGAAACACCATATATTTT; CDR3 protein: CASSEGSSSGNTIYF
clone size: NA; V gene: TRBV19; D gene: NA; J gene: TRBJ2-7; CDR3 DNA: TGTGCCAGTAGAGAACAGGGCGATAATTCCTACGAGCAGTACTTC; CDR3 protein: CASREQGDNSYEQYF
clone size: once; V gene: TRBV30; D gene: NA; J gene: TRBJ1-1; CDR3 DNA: TGTGCCTGGAGTGTCGGCGGGATTGACGCTTTCTTT; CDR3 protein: CAWSVGGIDAFF
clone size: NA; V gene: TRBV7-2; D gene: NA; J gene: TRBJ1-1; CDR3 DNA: TGTGCCAGCAGCTTCACAGGGTCCACTGAAGCTTTCTTT; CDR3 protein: CASSFTGSTEAFF
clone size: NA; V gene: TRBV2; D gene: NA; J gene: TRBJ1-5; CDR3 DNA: TGTGCCAGCAGTGAAACCAGGGGTTTCGGTCAGCCCCAGCATTTT; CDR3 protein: CASSETRGFGQPQHF
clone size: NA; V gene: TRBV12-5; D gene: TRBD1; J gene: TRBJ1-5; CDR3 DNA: TGTGCTAGTGGTTGGGGACAGGGGTCGGGGCAGCCCCAGCATTTT; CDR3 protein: CASGWGQGSGQPQHF
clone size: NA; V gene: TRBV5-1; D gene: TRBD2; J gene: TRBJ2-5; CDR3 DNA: TGCGCCAGCAGCCGGACCGGGACTAGCGGGGCGGAGACCCAGTACTTC; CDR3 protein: CASSRTGTSGAETQYF
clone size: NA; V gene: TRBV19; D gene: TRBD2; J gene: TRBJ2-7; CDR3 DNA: TGTGCCAGTAGCTTTGGACTAGCGGGAGCCCTACGGGAGCAGTACTTC; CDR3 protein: CASSFGLAGALREQYF